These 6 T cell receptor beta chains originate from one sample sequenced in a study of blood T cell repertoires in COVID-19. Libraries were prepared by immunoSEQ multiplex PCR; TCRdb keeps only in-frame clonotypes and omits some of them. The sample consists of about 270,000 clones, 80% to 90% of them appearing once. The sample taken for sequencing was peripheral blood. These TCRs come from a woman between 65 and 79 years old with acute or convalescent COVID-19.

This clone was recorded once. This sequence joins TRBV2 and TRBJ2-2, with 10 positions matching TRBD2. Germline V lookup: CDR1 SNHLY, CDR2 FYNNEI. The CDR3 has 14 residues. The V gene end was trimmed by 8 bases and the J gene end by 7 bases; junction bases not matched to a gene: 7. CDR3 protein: CASRAGGRIGELFF. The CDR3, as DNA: TGTGCCAGCCGAGCGGGGGGGCGTATCGGGGAGCTGTTTTTT.

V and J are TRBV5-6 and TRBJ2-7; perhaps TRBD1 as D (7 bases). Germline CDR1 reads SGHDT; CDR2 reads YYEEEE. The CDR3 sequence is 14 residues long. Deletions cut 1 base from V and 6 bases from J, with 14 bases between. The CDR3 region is CASSLRQGGPEQYF. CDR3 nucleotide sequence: TGTGCCAGCAGCTTGAGGCAGGGGGGTCCCGAGCAGTACTTC. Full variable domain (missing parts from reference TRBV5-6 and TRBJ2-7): DAGVTQSPTHLIKTRGQQVTLRCSPKSGHDTVSWYQQALGQGPQFIFQYYEEEERQRGNFPDRFSGHQFPNYSSELNVNALLLGDSALYLCASSLRQGGPEQYFGPGTRLTVT.

DNA of the CDR3: TGCGCCAGCGGAGAGGGGGGGTTGAACACTGAAGCTTTCTTT. This gives the protein CASGEGGLNTEAFF. The chain recombines TRBV5-1 with TRBJ1-1; the D gene is possibly TRBD1 (6 bases). With 7 bases removed from V and 0 bases from J, the gap between germline ends came to 13 bases. The CDR3 spans 14 residues. Germline CDR1 and CDR2: SGHRS and YFSETQ. The full variable domain, its missing parts supplied by reference TRBV5-1 and TRBJ1-1, is KAGVTQTPRYLIKTRGQQVTLSCSPISGHRSVSWYQQTPGQGLQFLFEYFSETQRNKGNFPGRFSGRQFSNSRSEMNVSTLELGDSALYLCASGEGGLNTEAFFGQGTRLTVV.

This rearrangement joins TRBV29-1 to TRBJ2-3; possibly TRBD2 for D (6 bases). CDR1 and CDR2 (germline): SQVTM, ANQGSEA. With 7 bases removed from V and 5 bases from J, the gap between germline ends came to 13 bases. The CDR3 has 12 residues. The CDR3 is CSGNLGGDTQYF. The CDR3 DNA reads TGCAGCGGGAACCTCGGGGGAGATACGCAGTATTTT.

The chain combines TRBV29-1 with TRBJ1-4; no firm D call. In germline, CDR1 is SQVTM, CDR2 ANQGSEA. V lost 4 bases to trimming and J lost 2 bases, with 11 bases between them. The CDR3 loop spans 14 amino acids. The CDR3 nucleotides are TGCAGCGTTGTAGCCGCGGGGACTAATGAAAAACTGTTTTTT. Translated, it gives CSVVAAGTNEKLFF.

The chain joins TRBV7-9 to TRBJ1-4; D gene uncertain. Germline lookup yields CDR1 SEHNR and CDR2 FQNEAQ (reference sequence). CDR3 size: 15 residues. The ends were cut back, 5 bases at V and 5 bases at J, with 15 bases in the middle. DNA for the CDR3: TGTGCCAGCAGCCCAACCGGAGGGTGGAATGAAAAACTGTTTTTT. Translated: CASSPTGGWNEKLFF.